These T cell receptor beta chains were read from a single sample in a study of T cells in Graves' hyperthyroidism and ophthalmopathy. TCRdb called the multiplex PCR reads again in MiXCR, with one record for every CDR3 protein. In the table there are some 620,000 distinct CDR3 sequences, roughly 17% of which are singletons. The source material was blood. The receptors were sampled from a woman younger than 45 with Graves' hyperthyroidism. Both conserved end residues are part of each CDR3. A D gene is named only where the DNA matches it firmly. Only some rows state a clone size, as once, few, many or a class for expanded clones.

j_gene,d_gene,v_gene,abundance,CDR3nt,CDR3aa
TRBJ2-2,.,TRBV7-9,.,TGTGCCAGCAGTCCTGTGGGAAGCACCGGGGAGCTGTTTTTT,CASSPVGSTGELFF
TRBJ2-1,TRBD2,TRBV12-3/TRBV12-4,few,TGTGCCAGCAGTTTACTTAGCGGGAGGGGGTACAATGAGCAGTTCTTC,CASSLLSGRGYNEQFF
TRBJ2-7,.,TRBV6-1,.,TGTGCCAGCAGTGAAAGAGGGCAGGGGGGTGAGCAGTACTTC,CASSERGQGGEQYF
TRBJ2-1,.,TRBV6-1,few,TGTGCCAGCAGGGGGGTGAGTGGCAATGAGCAGTTCTTC,CASRGVSGNEQFF
TRBJ1-5,.,TRBV28,many,TGTGCCAGCAGCCCCGTTAGCAATCAGCCCCAGCATTTT,CASSPVSNQPQHF
TRBJ2-3,TRBD2,TRBV5-1,many,TGCGCCAGCAGCTTGGCCGGGGGGGCTGTCACAGATACGCAGTATTTT,CASSLAGGAVTDTQYF
TRBJ2-1,.,TRBV7-2,many,TGTGCCAGCAGCTTAGGGCGGGAAATCTCCTACAATGAGCAGTTCTTC,CASSLGREISYNEQFF
TRBJ2-3,TRBD2,TRBV29-1,many,TGCAGCGCCATGGGACTAGCGGGAGACACGCAGTATTTT,CSAMGLAGDTQYF
TRBJ1-4,TRBD1,TRBV18,few,TGTGCCAGCTCACCCGGGACAGCATATGAAAAACTGTTTTTT,CASSPGTAYEKLFF
TRBJ1-6,TRBD1,TRBV6-5,.,TGTGCCAGCAGTTACACCTGGGACAGAGATAATTCACCCCTCCACTTT,CASSYTWDRDNSPLHF
TRBJ2-1,.,TRBV5-4,few,TGTGCCAGCAGCTATAGGCAGGGCGGGGAGCAGTTCTTC,CASSYRQGGEQFF
TRBJ1-3,TRBD1,TRBV2,.,TGTGCCAAGAGACAGGGTGGAAACACCATATATTTT,CAKRQGGNTIYF
TRBJ1-2,.,TRBV20-1,.,TGCAGTGCTAGTCTTGGGGGGAACTATGGCTACACCTTC,CSASLGGNYGYTF
TRBJ2-3,TRBD2,TRBV5-1,many,TGCGCCAGCAGCTTGGGCATTAGCGGGAGAGTAGATACGCAGTATTTT,CASSLGISGRVDTQYF
TRBJ2-2,.,TRBV3-1,.,TGTGCCAGCAGCCGTAGCGGAAGCCAGAACACCGGGGAGCTGTTTTTT,CASSRSGSQNTGELFF
TRBJ1-3,.,TRBV18,few,TGTGCCAGCTCACCGGGGGACATTTCTGGAAACACCATATATTTT,CASSPGDISGNTIYF
TRBJ2-7,TRBD2,TRBV4-2,.,TGTGCCAGCAGCCAAGATCAACTAGCGGGAGGGCACGAGCAGTACTTC,CASSQDQLAGGHEQYF
TRBJ1-6,.,TRBV6-5,.,TGTGCCAGCAGTTACTCGAATCTGGGTTATGATAATTCACCCCTCCACTTT,CASSYSNLGYDNSPLHF
TRBJ2-7,TRBD1,TRBV20-1,.,TGCAGTGCTAACACAGGGGTTAGCTACGAGCAGTACTTC,CSANTGVSYEQYF
TRBJ1-2,.,TRBV20-1,.,TGCAGTGCTAGAGATCGGGACACTTTTTTCAACTATGGCTACACCTTC,CSARDRDTFFNYGYTF
TRBJ1-5,TRBD1,TRBV6-1,few,TGTGCCAGCAGAAGGGACAGCTATAGCAATCAGCCCCAGCATTTT,CASRRDSYSNQPQHF
TRBJ2-7,.,TRBV13,many,TGTGCCAGCAGCCCTGAACAGGGCTCCTACGAGCAGTACTTC,CASSPEQGSYEQYF
TRBJ2-7,TRBD2,TRBV7-9,.,TGTGCCAGCGTAGGACTAGCGGGATTTAACGAGCAGTACTTC,CASVGLAGFNEQYF
TRBJ2-1,TRBD2,TRBV10-1,once,TGCGCCAGCAGTCCTAGCGGGAGTATACACAATGAGCGGTTCTTC,CASSPSGSIHNERFF
TRBJ1-4,.,TRBV7-9,few,TGTGCCAGCAGCTCACAGTCCGACGGACCAACTAATGAAAAACTGTTTTTT,CASSSQSDGPTNEKLFF
TRBJ2-3,TRBD2,TRBV10-3,few,TGTGCCATCAGCCCTCTAGCGGGAGGCCCCACAGATACGCAGTATTTT,CAISPLAGGPTDTQYF
TRBJ1-2,TRBD1,TRBV27,.,TGTGCCACCAGTCCAACAGGGGCCGGCTACACCTTC,CATSPTGAGYTF
TRBJ2-7,TRBD2,TRBV7-9,.,TGTGCCAGCAGTCCACTAGCGGGAGACGGCGACGAGCAGTACTTC,CASSPLAGDGDEQYF
TRBJ2-1,TRBD2,TRBV30,.,TGTGCCTGGATGGGGGGGAATGAGCAGTTCTTC,CAWMGGNEQFF
TRBJ2-1,TRBD2,TRBV20-1,few,TGCAATGCTAGACTAGCGGTTTACAATGAGCAGTTCTTC,CNARLAVYNEQFF
TRBJ1-6,TRBD1,TRBV7-3,.,TGTGCCAGCAGCTGGACAGGGGGCGGAAATTCACCCCTCCACTTT,CASSWTGGGNSPLHF
TRBJ1-2,.,TRBV28,few,TGTGCCAGCAGTCCGGCAGGGGTAGGATATGGCTACACCTTC,CASSPAGVGYGYTF
TRBJ2-1,.,TRBV12-3/TRBV12-4,many,TGTGCCAGCAGTCCCGCGGGCTGGGAGCAGTTCTTC,CASSPAGWEQFF
TRBJ1-4,.,TRBV20-1,many,TGCAGTGCTACGACCCCGGGACCCGGTAATGAAAAACTGTTTTTT,CSATTPGPGNEKLFF
TRBJ2-7,.,TRBV9,few,TGTGCCAGCAGCCCTCCGGGGAACTGGGGCGAGCAGTACTTC,CASSPPGNWGEQYF
TRBJ2-7,TRBD2,TRBV28,many,TGTGCCAGCAGTTTATACCCTAGCGGGAGGGCCTACGAGCAGTACTTC,CASSLYPSGRAYEQYF
TRBJ1-1,.,TRBV6-1,.,TGTGCCAGCACCTCCTTAAGGGAGGGGAATGCCAACACTGAAGCTTTCTTT,CASTSLREGNANTEAFF
TRBJ2-1,.,TRBV2,.,TGTGCCACCAACCCCGGGGCAGGGCAGTTCTTC,CATNPGAGQFF
TRBJ2-1,TRBD1,TRBV6-1,many,TGTGCCAGCAGTGGGGACAGGAGGGATCACAATGAGCAGTTCTTC,CASSGDRRDHNEQFF
TRBJ2-1,TRBD2,TRBV20-1,few,TGCAGTGCCGGGACTAGCGGGAGGGCCGTGGATGAGCAGTTCTTC,CSAGTSGRAVDEQFF
TRBJ2-5,TRBD1,TRBV28,many,TGTGCCAGCATCTCAGGGGGTCGGACCCAGTACTTC,CASISGGRTQYF
TRBJ2-5,TRBD2,TRBV27,many,TGTGCCAGCAGTTTAGGTCTAGCGGGAGGGGAAGAGACCCAGTACTTC,CASSLGLAGGEETQYF
TRBJ2-7,.,TRBV7-2,many,TGTGCCAGCAGCCTACCTATTACCTACGAGCAGTACTTC,CASSLPITYEQYF
TRBJ1-2,.,TRBV20-1,many,TGCAGTGCTAGTAGGTTCGGGAGCTATGGCTACACCTTC,CSASRFGSYGYTF
TRBJ1-1,.,TRBV5-1,.,TGCGCCAGCAGCTTGAGGGAGGTCGGGAACACTGAAGCTTTCTTT,CASSLREVGNTEAFF
TRBJ2-3,.,TRBV11-3,many,TGTGCCAGCAGCACCGTCACAGATACGCAGTATTTT,CASSTVTDTQYF
TRBJ1-5,TRBD1,TRBV19,few,TGTGCCAGTAGTATTAAGGGGGCCAATCAGCCCCAGCATTTT,CASSIKGANQPQHF
TRBJ1-3,.,TRBV12-3/TRBV12-4,few,TGTGCCAGCAGGGTCCTCTGGTCTAGCTCTGGAAACACCATATATTTT,CASRVLWSSSGNTIYF
TRBJ2-3,TRBD1,TRBV6-1,few,TGTGCCAGCAGTGGCGACAGGGGTGGCACAGATACGCAGTATTTT,CASSGDRGGTDTQYF
TRBJ1-1,.,TRBV11-3,many,TGTGCCAGCAGCTTACCCAGGGACCCTGAAGCTTTCTTT,CASSLPRDPEAFF